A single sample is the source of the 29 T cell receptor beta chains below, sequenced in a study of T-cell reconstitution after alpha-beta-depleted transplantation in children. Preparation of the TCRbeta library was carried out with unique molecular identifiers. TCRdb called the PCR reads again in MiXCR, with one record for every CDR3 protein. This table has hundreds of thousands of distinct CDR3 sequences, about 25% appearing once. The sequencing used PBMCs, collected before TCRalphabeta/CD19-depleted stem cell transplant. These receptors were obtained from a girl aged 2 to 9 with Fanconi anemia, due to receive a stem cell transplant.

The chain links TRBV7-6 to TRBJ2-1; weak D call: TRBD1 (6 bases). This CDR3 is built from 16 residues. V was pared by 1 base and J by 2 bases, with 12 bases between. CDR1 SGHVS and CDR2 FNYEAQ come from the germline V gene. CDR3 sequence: CASSLGGGGTYNEQFF. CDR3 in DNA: TGTGCCAGCAGCTTAGGGGGTGGGGGCACCTACAATGAGCAGTTCTTC.

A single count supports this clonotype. The CDR3 sequence is CASSLSLSRGANEQYF. CDR3 DNA: TGTGCCAGCAGCTTGAGTCTCTCCCGGGGGGCGAACGAGCAGTACTTC. The chain combines TRBV5-4 with TRBJ2-7, with D maybe TRBD2 (7 bases). V lost 1 base and J 5 bases, leaving 19 bases between the germline ends. Germline V CDR1 and CDR2: SGHNT, YYREEE (reference sequence). The CDR3 length is 16 residues.

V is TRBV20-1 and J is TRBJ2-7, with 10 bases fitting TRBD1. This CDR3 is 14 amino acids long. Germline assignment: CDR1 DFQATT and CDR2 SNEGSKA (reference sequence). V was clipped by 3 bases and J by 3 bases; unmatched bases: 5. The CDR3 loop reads CSARGWDRGYEQYF. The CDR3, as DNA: TGCAGTGCTAGGGGGTGGGACAGGGGCTACGAGCAGTACTTC.

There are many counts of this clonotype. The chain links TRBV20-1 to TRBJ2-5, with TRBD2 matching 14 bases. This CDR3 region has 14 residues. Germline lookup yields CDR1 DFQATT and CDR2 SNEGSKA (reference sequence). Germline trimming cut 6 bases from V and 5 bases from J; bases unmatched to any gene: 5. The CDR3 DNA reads TGCAGTGCCAGACTAGCGGGAGGGGTCGAGACCCAGTACTTC. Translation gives CSARLAGGVETQYF.

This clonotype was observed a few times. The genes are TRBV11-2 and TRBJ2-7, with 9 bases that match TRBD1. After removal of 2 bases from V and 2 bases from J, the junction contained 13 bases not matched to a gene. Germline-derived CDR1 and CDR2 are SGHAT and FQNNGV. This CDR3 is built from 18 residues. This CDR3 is CASSLFSARGTGTYEQYF. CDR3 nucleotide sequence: TGTGCCAGCAGCTTATTCTCAGCTAGGGGGACAGGGACCTACGAGCAGTACTTC.

The DNA of the CDR3 is TGTGCCAGCAGCCAAGGGGACAGAAACACTGAAGCTTTCTTT. Encoded protein: CASSQGDRNTEAFF. The J gene is TRBJ1-1, the V gene TRBV4-2; TRBD1 matches at 7 bases. Trimming cost V 1 base and J 2 bases; bases outside gene matches: 1. Germline V CDR1 and CDR2: LGHNA, YNFKEQ. The CDR3 runs 14 residues.

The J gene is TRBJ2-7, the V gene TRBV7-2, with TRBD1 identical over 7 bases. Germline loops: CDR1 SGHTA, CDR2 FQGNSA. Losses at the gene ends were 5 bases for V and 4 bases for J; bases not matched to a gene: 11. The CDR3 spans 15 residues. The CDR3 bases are TGTGCCAGCAGCCAACTACCGGGACAGAAGTACGAGCAGTACTTC. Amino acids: CASSQLPGQKYEQYF.

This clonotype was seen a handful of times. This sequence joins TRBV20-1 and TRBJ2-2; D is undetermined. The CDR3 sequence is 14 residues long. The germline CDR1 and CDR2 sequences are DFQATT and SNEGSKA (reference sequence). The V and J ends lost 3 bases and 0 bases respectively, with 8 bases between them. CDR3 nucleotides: TGCAGTGCTAGTGGACCGTCGAACACCGGGGAGCTGTTTTTT. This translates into CSASGPSNTGELFF.

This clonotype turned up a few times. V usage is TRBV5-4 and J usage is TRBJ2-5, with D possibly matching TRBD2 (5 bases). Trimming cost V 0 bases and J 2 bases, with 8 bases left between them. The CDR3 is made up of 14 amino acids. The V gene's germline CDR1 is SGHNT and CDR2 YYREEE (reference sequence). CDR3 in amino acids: CASSLEPGQETQYF. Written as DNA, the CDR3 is TGTGCCAGCAGCTTGGAACCGGGGCAAGAGACCCAGTACTTC.

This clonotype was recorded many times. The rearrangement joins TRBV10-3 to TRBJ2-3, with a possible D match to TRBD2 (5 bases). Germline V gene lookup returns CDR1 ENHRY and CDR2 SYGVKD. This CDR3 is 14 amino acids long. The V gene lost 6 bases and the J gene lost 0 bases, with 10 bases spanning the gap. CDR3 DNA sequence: TGTGCCATCAGCCGCGGAGGAAGCACAGATACGCAGTATTTT. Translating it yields CAISRGGSTDTQYF.

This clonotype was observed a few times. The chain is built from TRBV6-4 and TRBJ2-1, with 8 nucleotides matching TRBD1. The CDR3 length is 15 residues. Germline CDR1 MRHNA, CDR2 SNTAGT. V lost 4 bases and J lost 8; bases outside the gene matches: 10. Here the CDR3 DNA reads TGTGCCAGCAGTGCCTCAGGGGCAGGGGGCTATGAGCAGTTCTTC. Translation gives CASSASGAGGYEQFF.

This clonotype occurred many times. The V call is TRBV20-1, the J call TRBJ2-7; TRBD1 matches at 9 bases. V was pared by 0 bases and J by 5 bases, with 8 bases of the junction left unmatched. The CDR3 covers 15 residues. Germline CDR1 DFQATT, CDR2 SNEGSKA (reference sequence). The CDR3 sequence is CSARDWHRGRDEQYF. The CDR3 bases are TGCAGTGCTAGAGATTGGCACAGGGGGCGGGACGAGCAGTACTTC.

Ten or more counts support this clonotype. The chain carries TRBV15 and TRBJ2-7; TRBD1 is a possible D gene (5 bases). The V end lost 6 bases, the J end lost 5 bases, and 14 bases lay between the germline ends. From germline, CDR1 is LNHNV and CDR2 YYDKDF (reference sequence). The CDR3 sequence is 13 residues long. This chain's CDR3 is CATRVSGANEQYF. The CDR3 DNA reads TGTGCCACCAGAGTCTCTGGGGCGAACGAGCAGTACTTC. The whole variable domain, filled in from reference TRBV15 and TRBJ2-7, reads DAMVIQNPRYQVTQFGKPVTLSCSQTLNHNVMYWYQQKSSQAPKLLFHYYDKDFNNEADTPDNFQSRRPNTSFCFLDIRSPGLGDTAMYLCATRVSGANEQYFGPGTRLTVT.

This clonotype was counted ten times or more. CDR3 DNA: TGCAGCGTTGAGGTAGCGGGGGTGGGAGATACGCAGTATTTT. It specifies CSVEVAGVGDTQYF. The V call is TRBV29-1, the J call TRBJ2-3; 9 bases match TRBD2. This CDR3 is built from 14 residues. The germline V gene has CDR1 SQVTM and CDR2 ANQGSEA. The junction had 6 bases not matched to a gene; V was cut back by 3 bases and J by 5 bases.

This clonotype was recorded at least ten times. In DNA, the CDR3 is TGCAGTGCAGGACTAGCGGGGGGGCGTCAAGAGACCCAGTACTTC. The encoded protein is CSAGLAGGRQETQYF. The chain has TRBV20-1 and TRBJ2-5; 15 positions agree with TRBD2. The germline V gene has CDR1 DFQATT and CDR2 SNEGSKA (reference sequence). The CDR3 length is 15 residues. Losses at the gene ends were 6 bases for V and 2 bases for J; bases not matched to a gene: 4.

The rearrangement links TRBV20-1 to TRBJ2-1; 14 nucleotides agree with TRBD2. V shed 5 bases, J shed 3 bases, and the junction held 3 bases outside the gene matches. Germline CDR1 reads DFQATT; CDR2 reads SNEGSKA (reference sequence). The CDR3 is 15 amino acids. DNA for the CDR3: TGCAGTGCTCGAGGACTAGCGGGAGGCTACAATGAGCAGTTCTTC. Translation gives CSARGLAGGYNEQFF.

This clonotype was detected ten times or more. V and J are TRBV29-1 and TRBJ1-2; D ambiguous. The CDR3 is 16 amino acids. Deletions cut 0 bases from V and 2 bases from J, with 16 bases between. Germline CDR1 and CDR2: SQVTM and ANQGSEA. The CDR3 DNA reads TGCAGCGTTGAAGACTACAGACACCTAATGAACTATGGCTACACCTTC. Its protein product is CSVEDYRHLMNYGYTF.

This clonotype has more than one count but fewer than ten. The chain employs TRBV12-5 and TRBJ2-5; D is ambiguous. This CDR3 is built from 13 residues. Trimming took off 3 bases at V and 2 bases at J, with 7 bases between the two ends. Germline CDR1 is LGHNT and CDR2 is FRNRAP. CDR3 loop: CASGFQGQETQYF. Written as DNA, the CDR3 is TGTGCTAGTGGTTTTCAAGGTCAAGAGACCCAGTACTTC.

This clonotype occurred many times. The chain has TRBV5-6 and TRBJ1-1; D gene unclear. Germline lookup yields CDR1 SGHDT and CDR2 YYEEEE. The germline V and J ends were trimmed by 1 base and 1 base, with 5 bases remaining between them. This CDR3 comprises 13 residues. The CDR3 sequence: CASSLNKNTEAFF. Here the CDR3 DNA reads TGTGCCAGCAGCTTGAACAAGAACACTGAAGCTTTCTTT. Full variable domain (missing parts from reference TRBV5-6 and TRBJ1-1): DAGVTQSPTHLIKTRGQQVTLRCSPKSGHDTVSWYQQALGQGPQFIFQYYEEEERQRGNFPDRFSGHQFPNYSSELNVNALLLGDSALYLCASSLNKNTEAFFGQGTRLTVV.

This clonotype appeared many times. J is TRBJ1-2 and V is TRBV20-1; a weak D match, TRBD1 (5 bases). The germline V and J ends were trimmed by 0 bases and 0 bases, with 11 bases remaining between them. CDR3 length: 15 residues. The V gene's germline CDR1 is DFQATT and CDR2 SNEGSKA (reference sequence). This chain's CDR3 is CSARDRVGPNYGYTF. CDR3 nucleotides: TGCAGTGCTAGAGACAGGGTTGGCCCTAACTATGGCTACACCTTC.

The DNA of the CDR3 is TGTGCCAGCAGTTATGACGAATTCACAGATACGCAGTATTTT. Its translation is CASSYDEFTDTQYF. The gene calls are TRBV12-3 or TRBV12-4 and TRBJ2-3; no clear D. The V and J ends lost 4 bases and 2 bases respectively, with 10 bases between them. The CDR3 runs 14 residues.

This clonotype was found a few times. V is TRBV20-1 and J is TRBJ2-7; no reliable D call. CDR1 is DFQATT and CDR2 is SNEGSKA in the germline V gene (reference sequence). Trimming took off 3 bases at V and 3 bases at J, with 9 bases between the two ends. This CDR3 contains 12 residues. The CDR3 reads CSARRPNYEQYF. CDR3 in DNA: TGCAGTGCTAGGCGCCCGAACTACGAGCAGTACTTC.

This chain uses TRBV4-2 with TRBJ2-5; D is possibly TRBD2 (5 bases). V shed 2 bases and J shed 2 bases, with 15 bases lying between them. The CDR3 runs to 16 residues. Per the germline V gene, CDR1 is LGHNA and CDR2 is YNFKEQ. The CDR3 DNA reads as TGTGCCAGCAGCCAAAAGCCTGAGGGTTGGCAAGAGACCCAGTACTTC. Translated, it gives CASSQKPEGWQETQYF.

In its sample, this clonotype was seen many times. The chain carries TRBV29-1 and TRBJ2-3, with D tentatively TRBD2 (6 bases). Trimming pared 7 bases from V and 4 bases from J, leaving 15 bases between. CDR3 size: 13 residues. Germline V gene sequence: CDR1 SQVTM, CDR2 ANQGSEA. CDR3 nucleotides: TGCAGCGGCAACATGTGGGGGGCAGATACGCAGTATTTT. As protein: CSGNMWGADTQYF.

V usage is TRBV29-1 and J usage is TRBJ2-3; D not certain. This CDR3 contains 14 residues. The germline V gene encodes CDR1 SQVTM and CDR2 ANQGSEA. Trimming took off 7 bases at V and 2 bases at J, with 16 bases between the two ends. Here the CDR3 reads CSGDTSGHTDTQYF. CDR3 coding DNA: TGCAGCGGTGACACGTCGGGTCACACAGATACGCAGTATTTT.

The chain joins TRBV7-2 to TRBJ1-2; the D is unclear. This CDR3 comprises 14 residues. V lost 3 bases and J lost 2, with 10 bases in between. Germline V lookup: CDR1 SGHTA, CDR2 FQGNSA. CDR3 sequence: CASSLEGRNYGYTF. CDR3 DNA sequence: TGTGCCAGCAGCTTGGAAGGTCGGAACTATGGCTACACCTTC.

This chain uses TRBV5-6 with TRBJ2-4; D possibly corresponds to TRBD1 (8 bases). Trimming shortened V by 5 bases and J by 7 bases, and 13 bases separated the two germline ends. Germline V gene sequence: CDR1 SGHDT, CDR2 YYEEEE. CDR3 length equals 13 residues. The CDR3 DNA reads TGTGCCAGCAGTGCACAGGGGGGGAACATTCAGTACTTC. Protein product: CASSAQGGNIQYF.

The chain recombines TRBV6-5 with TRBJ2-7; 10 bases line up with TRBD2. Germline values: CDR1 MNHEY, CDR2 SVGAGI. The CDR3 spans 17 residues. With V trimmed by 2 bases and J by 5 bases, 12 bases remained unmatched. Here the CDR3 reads CASSYLKAGGPWDEQYF. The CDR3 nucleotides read TGTGCCAGCAGTTACCTGAAAGCGGGAGGGCCTTGGGACGAGCAGTACTTC.

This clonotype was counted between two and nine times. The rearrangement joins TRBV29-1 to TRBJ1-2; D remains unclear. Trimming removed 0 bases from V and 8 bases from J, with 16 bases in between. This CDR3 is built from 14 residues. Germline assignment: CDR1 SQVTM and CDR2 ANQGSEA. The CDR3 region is CSVEEPPLDFGYTF. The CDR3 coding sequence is TGCAGCGTTGAAGAACCCCCTCTGGACTTCGGCTACACCTTC. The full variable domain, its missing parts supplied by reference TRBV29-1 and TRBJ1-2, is SAVISQKPSRDICQRGTSLTIQCQVDSQVTMMFWYRQQPGQSLTLIATANQGSEATYESGFVIDKFPISRPNLTFSTLTVSNMSPEDSSIYLCSVEEPPLDFGYTFGSGTRLTVV.